Each of the 30 T cell receptor beta chains below was sequenced from the same sample in a study of OX40 agonist ivuxolimab in advanced cancers. The receptor library was made with the immunoSEQ multiplex PCR assay. Not all clones reach the TCRdb copy of this immuneACCESS table, which keeps in-frame sequences only. Checked studies attribute under half of the gap to unresolved V genes and leave the rest unexplained. The sample includes tens of thousands of clones, with approximately 84% observed a single time. The ten largest make up roughly 1.1% of the sample. The source material was CD4+ or CD8+ T cells sorted from blood, sampled in a trial of the OX40 agonist ivuxolimab. The receptor source for this set is an adult with an advanced solid tumor such as melanoma, head and neck, liver or kidney cancer.

The chain uses TRBV9 and TRBJ2-2; D call uncertain. Germline V gives CDR1 SGDLS, CDR2 YYNGEE. The CDR3 runs 13 residues. V lost 4 bases and J lost 4, with 8 bases in between. The CDR3 coding sequence is TGTGCCAGCAGCCTTCAGATCACCGGGGAGCTGTTTTTT. It specifies CASSLQITGELFF.

This chain connects TRBV6-1 to TRBJ1-1; D possibly corresponds to TRBD1 (6 bases). V lost 1 base and J lost 1, with 16 bases in between. The germline CDR1 and CDR2 sequences are MNHNS and SASEGT. The CDR3 length is 17 residues. CDR3 coding DNA: TGTGCCAGCAGTGAAGAGGGGTGGGGGGGCAAGAACACTGAAGCTTTCTTT. Encoded protein: CASSEEGWGGKNTEAFF.

V and J are TRBV27 and TRBJ2-7; 7 bases agree with TRBD2. The CDR3 spans 14 residues. Germline CDR1 is MNHEY and CDR2 is SMNVEV (reference sequence). The trim removed 3 bases at V and 3 bases at J, leaving 5 bases unmatched. The CDR3 region has the DNA TGTGCCAGCAGTTTCGTGGGAGGGCACTACGAGCAGTACTTC. Its translation is CASSFVGGHYEQYF.

This clone was detected once. CDR3 region: CASSPRTSLTYEQYF. CDR3 DNA sequence: TGTGCCAGCAGCCCCAGGACTAGCTTAACCTACGAGCAGTACTTC. The chain has TRBV7-2 and TRBJ2-5; 8 nucleotides match TRBD2. The J call could be wrong; TRBJ2-7 is a better fit for the DNA end. Germline-derived CDR1 and CDR2 are SGHTA and FQGNSA. The CDR3 sequence is 15 residues long.

The V call is TRBV18, the J call TRBJ2-2; 9 bases line up with TRBD1. This CDR3 spans 15 amino acids. Per the germline V gene, CDR1 is KGHSH and CDR2 is LQKENI. The V segment lost 4 bases and the J segment 3 bases; nucleotides outside the gene matches: 3. The DNA for the CDR3 is TGTGCCAGCTCACTTCGGACAGGGGACACCGGGGAGCTGTTTTTT. It translates to CASSLRTGDTGELFF. The full variable domain, its missing parts supplied by reference TRBV18 and TRBJ2-2, is NAGVMQNPRHLVRRRGQEARLRCSPMKGHSHVYWYRQLPEEGLKFMVYLQKENIIDESGMPKERFSAEFPKEGPSILRIQQVVRGDSAAYFCASSLRTGDTGELFFGEGSRLTVL.

J is TRBJ2-7 and V is TRBV29-1; possibly TRBD2 for D (6 bases). Trimming stripped 6 bases from V and 6 bases from J, with 18 bases between. The CDR3 totals 13 residues. The germline gives CDR1 SQVTM, CDR2 ANQGSEA. Here the CDR3 reads CSVEPTSSGEQYF. The DNA for the CDR3 is TGCAGCGTGGAACCGACTAGTTCCGGCGAGCAGTACTTC.

The CDR3 protein is CASSYDSNYGYTF. DNA for the CDR3: TGTGCCAGCAGCTATGACAGTAACTATGGCTACACCTTC. The genes are TRBV7-3 and TRBJ1-2, with D possibly being TRBD1 (5 bases). V was cut by 4 bases and J by 1 base, with 7 bases left in between. CDR1 SGHTA and CDR2 FQGTGA come from the germline V gene. This CDR3 is built from 13 residues.

The CDR3 region has the DNA TGTGCCAGCAGCCCCCGCCCCCGTGGGGTCGGTATAAACACTGAAGCTTTCTTT. Protein sequence: CASSPRPRGVGINTEAFF. This rearrangement joins TRBV7-8 to TRBJ1-1; no reliable D call. The CDR3 is 18 residues long. CDR1 is SGHVS, CDR2 FQNEAQ, per germline. V was cut by 5 bases and J by 2 bases, with 24 bases left in between. The full variable domain, in which reference TRBV7-8 and TRBJ1-1 provide the parts outside the CDR3, is GAGVSQSPRYKVAKRGQDVALRCDPISGHVSLFWYQQALGQGPEFLTYFQNEAQLDKSGLPSDRFFAERPEGSVSTLKIQRTQQEDSAVYLCASSPRPRGVGINTEAFFGQGTRLTVV.

The gene calls are TRBV11-2 and TRBJ1-1; possible D gene TRBD1, 5 bases. This CDR3 is built from 14 residues. The germline V gene has CDR1 SGHAT and CDR2 FQNNGV. The ends were cut back, 5 bases at V and 4 bases at J, with 14 bases in the middle. CDR3 protein: CASSTSGGSTEAFF. The CDR3, as DNA: TGTGCCAGCAGCACGTCGGGGGGGAGCACTGAAGCTTTCTTT.

This rearrangement joins TRBV4-3 to TRBJ2-1; 9 nucleotides line up with TRBD2. Germline V CDR1 and CDR2: LGHNA, YSLEER. Trimming took 2 bases from V and 7 from J; bases not matched to a gene: 6. The CDR3 totals 15 residues. The CDR3 protein is CASSQRGGRANEQFF. The CDR3 region has the DNA TGCGCCAGCAGCCAAAGGGGCGGGAGGGCGAATGAGCAGTTCTTC.

This chain joins TRBV7-8 and TRBJ1-1; D unclear. This CDR3 is built from 14 residues. CDR1 is SGHVS and CDR2 is FQNEAQ in the germline V gene. With 5 bases removed from V and 4 bases from J, the gap between germline ends came to 14 bases. The CDR3 spells CASSPREGRTEAFF. CDR3 nucleotide sequence: TGTGCCAGCAGCCCCCGGGAAGGGCGCACTGAAGCTTTCTTT.

This clone was detected once. CDR3 residues: CASSEAHAEKLFF. CDR3 coding DNA: TGTGCCAGCAGTGAAGCCCATGCAGAAAAACTGTTTTTT. This chain connects TRBV6-1 to TRBJ1-4, with D unresolved. Germline CDR1 reads MNHNS; CDR2 reads SASEGT. Trimming left V 0 bases short and J 8 bases short, with 7 bases between. The length of the CDR3 is 13 residues.

The chain couples TRBV9 to TRBJ1-2; 7 bases match TRBD1. The ends lost 0 bases at V and 7 bases at J; junction bases unmatched: 3. The length of the CDR3 is 13 residues. CDR1 SGDLS and CDR2 YYNGEE come from the germline V gene. The CDR3 DNA reads as TGTGCCAGCAGCGTAGCTGGGACAGTTGGCTACACCTTC. This gives the protein CASSVAGTVGYTF.

The rearrangement links TRBV30 to TRBJ2-1; possible D gene TRBD1, 5 bases. V lost 2 bases and J lost 7, with 9 bases in between. From germline, CDR1 is GTSNPN and CDR2 SVGIG (reference sequence). This CDR3 has 12 residues. CDR3 nucleotides: TGTGCCTGGAGTTCACCAGGGAATGAGCAGTTCTTC. This sequence encodes CAWSSPGNEQFF.

Concerning this clone itself: Germline is not matched at one junction end, which may reflect a read error. The chain uses TRBV7-7 and TRBJ2-1; maybe TRBD1 (6 bases). Germline V gives CDR1 SSHAT, CDR2 FNYEAQ (reference sequence). The CDR3 is 14 amino acids. The DNA of the CDR3 is TGTGCTAGCAGCATGGGGGACAATAACAATGAGCAGTTCTTC. This translates into CASSMGDNNNEQFF.

This chain joins TRBV27 and TRBJ1-1; 7 positions match TRBD1. CDR1 is MNHEY, CDR2 SMNVEV, per germline (reference sequence). V was pared by 8 bases and J by 6 bases, with 9 bases of the junction left unmatched. This CDR3 contains 13 residues. The CDR3 loop reads CASRLQGGPEAFF. The CDR3 region has the DNA TGTGCCAGCCGCCTGCAGGGGGGTCCTGAAGCTTTCTTT.

The J gene is TRBJ2-3, the V gene TRBV7-9; D possibly corresponds to TRBD2 (5 bases). CDR1 SEHNR and CDR2 FQNEAQ come from the germline V gene (reference sequence). CDR3 length: 16 residues. V shed 1 base and J shed 1 base, with 12 bases lying between them. The CDR3 reads CASSLGVSDGTDTQYF. For the CDR3, the DNA is TGTGCCAGCAGCTTAGGGGTTAGCGATGGCACAGATACGCAGTATTTT.

The chain couples TRBV2 to TRBJ2-1, with D unresolved. Germline CDR1 SNHLY, CDR2 FYNNEI. The CDR3 runs to 13 residues. V lost 3 bases and J 5 bases, leaving 8 bases between the germline ends. The CDR3 nucleotides read TGTGCCAGCAGTGATAGAAACCACAATGAGCAGTTCTTC. Its protein product is CASSDRNHNEQFF.

The chain links TRBV5-4 to TRBJ2-1, with TRBD2 matching over 8 bases. Germline V lookup: CDR1 SGHNT, CDR2 YYREEE (reference sequence). The CDR3 extends over 15 amino acids. Unmatched junction bases numbered 9, after V lost 1 base and J lost 9 bases. This CDR3 reads CASSLRSGSGPEQFF. DNA of the CDR3: TGTGCCAGCAGCTTGAGGAGCGGGAGTGGGCCTGAGCAGTTCTTC. The variable domain in full, with the rest retrieved from reference TRBV5-4 and TRBJ2-1, is ETGVTQSPTHLIKTRGQQVTLRCSSQSGHNTVSWYQQALGQGPQFIFQYYREEENGRGNFPPRFSGLQFPNYSSELNVNALELDDSALYLCASSLRSGSGPEQFFGPGTRLTVL.

The rearrangement links TRBV7-2 to TRBJ2-3, with a possible D match to TRBD2 (5 bases). Germline lookup yields CDR1 SGHTA and CDR2 FQGNSA. The CDR3 runs to 17 residues. Trimming shortened V by 5 bases and J by 4 bases, and 22 bases separated the two germline ends. CDR3 DNA: TGTGCCAGCAGCCCCAGACTGGGAATTGGTAGCGCAGATACGCAGTATTTT. It translates to CASSPRLGIGSADTQYF.

The chain employs TRBV11-2 and TRBJ1-1, with a possible D match to TRBD1 (5 bases). This CDR3 spans 14 amino acids. The germline V gene has CDR1 SGHAT and CDR2 FQNNGV. The ends were cut back, 2 bases at V and 4 bases at J, with 11 bases in the middle. In DNA form, the CDR3 reads TGTGCCAGCAGCTTATTCGGGGGGACCACTGAAGCTTTCTTT. As protein: CASSLFGGTTEAFF.

This clone was picked up a small number of times. The V call is TRBV29-1, the J call TRBJ1-1; unclear D gene. The CDR3 loop spans 14 amino acids. Germline assignment: CDR1 SQVTM and CDR2 ANQGSEA. The V and J ends lost 4 bases and 5 bases respectively, with 17 bases between them. CDR3 sequence: CSVGRGGPGTEAFF. The CDR3 DNA sequence: TGCAGCGTTGGGCGAGGAGGGCCGGGGACTGAAGCTTTCTTT.

This chain connects TRBV7-2 to TRBJ2-7; 13 bases are a match to TRBD2. The length of the CDR3 is 15 residues. Germline assignment: CDR1 SGHTA and CDR2 FQGNSA. The V segment lost 5 bases and the J segment 2 bases; nucleotides outside the gene matches: 3. CDR3 DNA: TGTGCCAGCAGCACTAGCGGGGGGGGCGCCTACGAGCAGTACTTC. This sequence encodes CASSTSGGGAYEQYF.

A single count supports this clone. The rearrangement joins TRBV11-2 to TRBJ1-1; 9 bases match TRBD1. Germline V lookup: CDR1 SGHAT, CDR2 FQNNGV. Unmatched junction bases numbered 3, after V lost 3 bases and J lost 4 bases. The CDR3 loop spans 14 amino acids. CDR3 DNA: TGTGCCAGCAGCTTCCGGGACAGGGCCACTGAAGCTTTCTTT. Translating gives CASSFRDRATEAFF.

The V gene is TRBV5-3, the J gene TRBJ2-5, with D tentatively TRBD1 (5 bases). TRBV5-3 is labeled an ORF, and its function is uncertain. V lost 6 bases and J 1 base, leaving 13 bases between the germline ends. This CDR3 spans 14 amino acids. The CDR3 region has the DNA TGTGCCAGAAACCAGGGCCGAGGCCAAGAGACCCAGTACTTC. This codes for CARNQGRGQETQYF.

V gene TRBV11-1 combines with J gene TRBJ1-6; D ambiguous. The CDR3 spans 14 residues. Trimming removed 1 base at V and 6 bases at J, with 7 bases between. Germline CDR1 is SGHAT and CDR2 is FQDESV (reference sequence). The CDR3 DNA reads as TGTGCCAGCAGCTTAGGGGCAGTTAATTCACCCCTCCACTTT. Its translation is CASSLGAVNSPLHF.

The chain has TRBV19 and TRBJ1-5, with TRBD1 as a possible D gene (5 bases). Germline V gene lookup returns CDR1 LNHDA and CDR2 SQIVND (reference sequence). The CDR3 contains 14 residues. V gave up 2 bases and J gave up 4 bases, with 9 bases separating them. The CDR3 bases are TGTGCCAGTAGTATACGACAGATTAATCAGCCCCAGCATTTT. This sequence encodes CASSIRQINQPQHF.

The chain uses TRBV4-1 and TRBJ2-2; the D gene is possibly TRBD2 (5 bases). V was trimmed by 4 bases and J by 4 bases, leaving 10 bases between them. Per the germline V gene, CDR1 is MGHRA and CDR2 is YSYEKL. CDR3 size: 14 residues. The CDR3 DNA reads TGCGCCAGCAGCCCCGGGGAACGCACCGGGGAGCTGTTTTTT. Translation gives CASSPGERTGELFF.

The rearrangement uses TRBV4-3 and TRBJ2-5; D possibly corresponds to TRBD2 (5 bases). The V gene's germline CDR1 is LGHNA and CDR2 YSLEER. Trimming left V 1 base short and J 5 bases short, with 17 bases between. This CDR3 region has 16 residues. CDR3 nucleotides: TGCGCCAGCAGCCAAGGAGACTTGGGAGCGAGGGAGACCCAGTACTTC. Its translation: CASSQGDLGARETQYF.

CDR3 amino acids: CASSGRVGDTQYF. The CDR3 DNA reads as TGCGCCAGCAGCGGGCGGGTAGGAGATACGCAGTATTTT. The chain employs TRBV5-1 and TRBJ2-3; D is perhaps TRBD2 (5 bases). Germline CDR1 SGHRS, CDR2 YFSETQ. With 4 bases removed from V and 5 bases from J, the gap between germline ends came to 11 bases. This CDR3 has 13 residues. The whole variable domain, filled in from reference TRBV5-1 and TRBJ2-3, reads KAGVTQTPRYLIKTRGQQVTLSCSPISGHRSVSWYQQTPGQGLQFLFEYFSETQRNKGNFPGRFSGRQFSNSRSEMNVSTLELGDSALYLCASSGRVGDTQYFGPGTRLTVL.